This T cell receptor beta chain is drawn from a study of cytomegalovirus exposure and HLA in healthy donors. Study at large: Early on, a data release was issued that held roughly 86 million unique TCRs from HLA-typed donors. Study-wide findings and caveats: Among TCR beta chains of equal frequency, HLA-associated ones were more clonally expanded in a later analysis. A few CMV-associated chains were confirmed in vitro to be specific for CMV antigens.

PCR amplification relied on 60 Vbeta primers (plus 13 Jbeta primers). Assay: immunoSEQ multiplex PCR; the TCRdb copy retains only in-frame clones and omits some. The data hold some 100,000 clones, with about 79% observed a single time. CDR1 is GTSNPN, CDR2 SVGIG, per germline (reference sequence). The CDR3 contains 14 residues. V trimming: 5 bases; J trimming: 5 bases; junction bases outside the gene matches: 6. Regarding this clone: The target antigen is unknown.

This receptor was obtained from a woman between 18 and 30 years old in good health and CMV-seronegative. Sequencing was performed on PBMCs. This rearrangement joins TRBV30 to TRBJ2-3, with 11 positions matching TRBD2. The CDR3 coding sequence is TGTGCCTGGGCCACTAGCGGGAGTAGAGATACGCAGTATTTT. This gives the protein CAWATSGSRDTQYF.